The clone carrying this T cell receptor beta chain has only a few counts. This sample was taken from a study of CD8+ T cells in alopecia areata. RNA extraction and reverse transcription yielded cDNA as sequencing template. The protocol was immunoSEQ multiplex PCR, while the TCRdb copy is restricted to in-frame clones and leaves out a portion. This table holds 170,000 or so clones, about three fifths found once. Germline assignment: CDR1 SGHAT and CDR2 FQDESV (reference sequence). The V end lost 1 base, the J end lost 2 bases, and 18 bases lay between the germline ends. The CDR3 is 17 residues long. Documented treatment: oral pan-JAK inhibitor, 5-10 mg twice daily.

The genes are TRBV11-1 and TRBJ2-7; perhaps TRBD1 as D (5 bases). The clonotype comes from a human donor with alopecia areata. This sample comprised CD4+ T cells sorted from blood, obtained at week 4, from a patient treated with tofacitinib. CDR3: CASSLDSRAAGPYEQYF. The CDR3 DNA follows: TGTGCCAGCAGCTTAGATAGTCGGGCCGCAGGGCCCTACGAGCAGTACTTC.